The clone carrying this T cell receptor beta chain was observed a few times. The antigen is undetermined. The data were taken from a study of CD8+ T cells in alopecia areata. In germline, CDR1 is MDHEN, CDR2 SYDVKM. With 1 base clipped from V and 1 base from J, the junction kept 5 bases outside the gene matches. This CDR3 region has 17 residues. Findings and caveats of the study: Researchers report lesional scalp, most notably alopecia totalis/universalis, outstripped normal scalp in clonality. Mouse data revealed clearer TCR sharing than patient data did, a gap possibly tied to HLA.

Investigators isolated RNA and reverse transcribed it into cDNA to act as the sequencing template. Assay: immunoSEQ multiplex PCR; the TCRdb copy retains only in-frame clones and omits some. The sample carries fewer than 90,000 clones, roughly half recorded once. The sequencing input was NKG2D-high CD8+ T cells sorted from blood. This chain joins TRBV28 and TRBJ2-3; 10 bases line up with TRBD2. The clonotype comes from a human donor with alopecia areata. CDR3 DNA sequence: TGTGCCAGCAGTTTATTAGGACTAGCGGAGGGCACAGATACGCAGTATTTT. Translating it yields CASSLLGLAEGTDTQYF.